The TCR beta chain under discussion was sequenced for a study of T cell responses to AZD1222 COVID-19 vaccine. Sequencing was performed with immunoSEQ multiplex PCR; in TCRdb, only in-frame clones are kept and a portion is missing. The sample contains some 79,000 clones, around 80% of which appear only once. The sequenced sample was peripheral blood, obtained 28 days after the second AZD1222 dose. The clonotype comes from an adult who received the AZD1222 COVID-19 vaccine.

The CDR3 sequence: CATSTDRGTYEQYF. DNA of the CDR3: TGTGCCACCAGCACGGACAGGGGGACCTACGAGCAGTACTTC. The chain is built from TRBV15 and TRBJ2-7, with 10 positions matching TRBD1. Looked up from germline, CDR1 is LNHNV and CDR2 is YYDKDF (reference sequence). This CDR3 has 14 residues. V was pared by 4 bases and J by 2 bases, with 2 bases of the junction left unmatched.